The sequence of this T cell receptor beta chain was determined in a study of blood T cell repertoires in COVID-19. CDR3 length: 14 amino acids. Germline CDR1 and CDR2: GTSNPN and SVGIG (reference sequence). Trimming at V came to 3 bases and at J to 6 bases, leaving 5 bases not matched to a gene. Method: immunoSEQ multiplex PCR; TCRdb's copy keeps in-frame clones and lacks some. The data hold 45,000 or so clones, with approximately 86% observed a single time. The TCR was taken from a woman in her 70s with acute or convalescent COVID-19. Sequencing input: peripheral blood. V and J are TRBV30 and TRBJ1-2; 12 bases are a match to TRBD1. The CDR3 DNA is TGTGCCTGGAGCGGGACAGGGGGCGCGGATGGCTACACCTTC. Translated, it gives CAWSGTGGADGYTF.